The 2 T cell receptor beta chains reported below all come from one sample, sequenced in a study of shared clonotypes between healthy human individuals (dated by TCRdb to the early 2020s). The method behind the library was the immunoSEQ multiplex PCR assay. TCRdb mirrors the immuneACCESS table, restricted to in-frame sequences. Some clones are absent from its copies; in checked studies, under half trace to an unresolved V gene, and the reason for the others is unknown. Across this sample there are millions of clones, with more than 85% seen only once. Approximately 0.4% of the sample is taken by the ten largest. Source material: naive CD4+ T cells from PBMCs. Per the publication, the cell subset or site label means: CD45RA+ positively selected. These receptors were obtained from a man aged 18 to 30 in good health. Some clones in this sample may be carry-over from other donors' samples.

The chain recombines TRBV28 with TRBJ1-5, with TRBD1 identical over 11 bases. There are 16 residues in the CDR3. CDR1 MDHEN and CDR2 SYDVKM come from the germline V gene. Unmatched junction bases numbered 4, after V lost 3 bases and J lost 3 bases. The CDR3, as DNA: TGTGCCAGCAGTTTGCAGGGACAGGGGGACAATCAGCCCCAGCATTTT. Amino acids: CASSLQGQGDNQPQHF.

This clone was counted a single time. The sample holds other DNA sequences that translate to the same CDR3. CDR3 residues: CSGGGTGELFF. The CDR3 DNA follows: TGCAGCGGCGGAGGCACCGGGGAGCTGTTTTTT. The chain carries TRBV29-1 and TRBJ2-2; D is perhaps TRBD2 (5 bases). The length of the CDR3 is 11 residues. The germline CDR1 and CDR2 sequences are SQVTM and ANQGSEA. V gave up 7 bases and J gave up 4 bases, with 7 bases separating them.